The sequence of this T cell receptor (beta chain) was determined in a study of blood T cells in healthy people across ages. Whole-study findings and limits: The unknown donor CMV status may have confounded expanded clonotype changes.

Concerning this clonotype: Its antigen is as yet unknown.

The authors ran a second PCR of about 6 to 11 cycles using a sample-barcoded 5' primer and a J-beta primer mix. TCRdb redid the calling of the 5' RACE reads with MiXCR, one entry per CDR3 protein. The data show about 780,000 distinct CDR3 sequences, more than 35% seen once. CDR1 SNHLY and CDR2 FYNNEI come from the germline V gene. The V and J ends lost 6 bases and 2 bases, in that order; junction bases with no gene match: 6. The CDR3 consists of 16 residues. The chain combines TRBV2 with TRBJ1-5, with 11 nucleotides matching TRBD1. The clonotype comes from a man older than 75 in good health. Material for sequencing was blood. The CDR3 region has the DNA TGTGCCAGCAGGAGGGGACAGGGGGAAGGCAATCAGCCCCAGCATTTT. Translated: CASRRGQGEGNQPQHF.